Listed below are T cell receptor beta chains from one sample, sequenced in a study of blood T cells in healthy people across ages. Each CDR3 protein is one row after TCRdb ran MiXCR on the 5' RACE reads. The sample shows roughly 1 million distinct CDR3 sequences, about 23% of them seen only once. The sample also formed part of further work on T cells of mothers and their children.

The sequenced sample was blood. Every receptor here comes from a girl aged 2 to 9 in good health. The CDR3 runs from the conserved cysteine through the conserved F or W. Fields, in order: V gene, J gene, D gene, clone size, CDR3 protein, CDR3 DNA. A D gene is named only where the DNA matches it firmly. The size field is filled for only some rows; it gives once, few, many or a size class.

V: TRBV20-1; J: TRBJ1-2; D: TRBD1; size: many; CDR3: CSARDLPTTGGYGYTF; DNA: TGCAGTGCTAGAGATCTCCCGACTACAGGGGGCTATGGCTACACCTTC
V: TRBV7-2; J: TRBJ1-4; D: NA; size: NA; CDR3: CASSPMGGSNEKLFF; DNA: TGTGCCAGCAGCCCGATGGGGGGATCTAATGAAAAACTGTTTTTT
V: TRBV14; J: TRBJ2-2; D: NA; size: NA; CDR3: CASSQDEVGPQSGELFF; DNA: TGTGCCAGCAGCCAAGATGAGGTGGGGCCCCAGTCCGGGGAGCTGTTTTTT
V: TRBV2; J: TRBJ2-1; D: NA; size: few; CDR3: CAELGASTDEQFF; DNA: TGTGCCGAACTTGGGGCTTCGACCGATGAGCAGTTCTTC
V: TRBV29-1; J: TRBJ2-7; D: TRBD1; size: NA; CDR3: CSGIGQVSYEQYF; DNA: TGCAGCGGTATCGGACAGGTTTCCTACGAGCAGTACTTC
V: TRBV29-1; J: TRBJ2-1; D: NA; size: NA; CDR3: CSVNSWSLNEQFF; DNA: TGCAGCGTTAACTCGTGGTCCCTAAATGAGCAGTTCTTC
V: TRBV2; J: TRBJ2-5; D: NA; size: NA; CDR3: CASKEEETQYF; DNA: TGTGCCAGCAAGGAGGAAGAGACCCAGTACTTC
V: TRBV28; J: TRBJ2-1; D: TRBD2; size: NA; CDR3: CASSEREGMYNEQFF; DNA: TGTGCCAGCTCGGAGCGGGAGGGTATGTACAATGAGCAGTTCTTC
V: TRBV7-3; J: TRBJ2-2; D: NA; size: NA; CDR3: CASSIQGRSTGELFF; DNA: TGTGCCAGCAGCATACAGGGAAGAAGCACCGGGGAGCTGTTTTTT
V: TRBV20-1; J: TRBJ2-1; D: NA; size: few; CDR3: CSARDRGYNEQFF; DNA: TGCAGTGCTAGAGACAGGGGATACAATGAGCAGTTCTTC
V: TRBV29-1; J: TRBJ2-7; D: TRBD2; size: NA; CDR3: CSASPGLAGSEQYF; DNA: TGCAGCGCTTCCCCGGGACTAGCGGGATCCGAGCAGTACTTC
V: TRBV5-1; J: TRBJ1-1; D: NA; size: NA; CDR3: CASSFQGSPEAFF; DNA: TGCGCCAGCAGCTTTCAGGGTTCTCCTGAAGCTTTCTTT
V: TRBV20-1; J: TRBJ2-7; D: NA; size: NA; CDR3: CSARERGDKDEQYF; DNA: TGCAGTGCTAGAGAAAGGGGAGATAAGGACGAGCAGTACTTC
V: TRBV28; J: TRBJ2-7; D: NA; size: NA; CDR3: CASSLTYRYEQYF; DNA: TGTGCCAGCAGTTTAACGTACCGCTACGAGCAGTACTTC
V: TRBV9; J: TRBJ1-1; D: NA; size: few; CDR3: CASSVDSNTEAFF; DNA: TGTGCCAGCAGCGTAGACTCGAACACTGAAGCTTTCTTT
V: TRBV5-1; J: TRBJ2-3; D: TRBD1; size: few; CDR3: CASASGTGTDTQYF; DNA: TGCGCCAGCGCCTCCGGGACAGGCACAGATACGCAGTATTTT
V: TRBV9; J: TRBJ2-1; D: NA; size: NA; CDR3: CASSVDTFSYNEQFF; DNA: TGTGCCAGCAGCGTAGACACCTTCTCCTACAATGAGCAGTTCTTC
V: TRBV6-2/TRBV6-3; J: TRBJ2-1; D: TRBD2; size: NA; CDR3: CASSYGRLAGGSNEQFF; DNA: TGTGCCAGCAGTTACGGTCGACTAGCGGGGGGGAGCAATGAGCAGTTCTTC
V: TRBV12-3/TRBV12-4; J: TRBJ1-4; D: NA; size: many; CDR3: CASSPSISRGEEKLFF; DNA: TGTGCCAGCAGTCCCAGCATCAGCCGGGGTGAGGAAAAACTGTTTTTT
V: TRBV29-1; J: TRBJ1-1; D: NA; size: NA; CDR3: CSVEDLDWQAF; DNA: TGCAGCGTTGAAGATCTCGATTGGCAGGCATTT
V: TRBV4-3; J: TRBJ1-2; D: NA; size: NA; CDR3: CASSQDPEGRYGYTF; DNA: TGCGCCAGCAGCCAAGATCCGGAGGGTCGGTATGGCTACACCTTC
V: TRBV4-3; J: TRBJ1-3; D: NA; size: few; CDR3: CASSQVSDGNTIYF; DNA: TGCGCCAGCAGCCAAGTCTCGGACGGAAACACCATATATTTT
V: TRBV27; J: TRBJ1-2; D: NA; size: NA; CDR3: CASSQTGIPYGYTF; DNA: TGTGCCAGCAGCCAGACAGGAATCCCCTATGGCTACACCTTC
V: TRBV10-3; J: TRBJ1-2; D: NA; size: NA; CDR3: CAISDGSLYGYTF; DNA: TGTGCCATCAGTGACGGGTCACTCTATGGCTACACCTTC
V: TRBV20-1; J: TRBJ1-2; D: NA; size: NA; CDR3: CSASAPGIIYGYTF; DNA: TGCAGTGCTTCCGCGCCGGGAATTATCTATGGCTACACCTTC
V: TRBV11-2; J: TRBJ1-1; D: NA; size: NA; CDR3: CATELGTHTEAFF; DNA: TGTGCCACCGAACTAGGGACCCACACTGAAGCTTTCTTT
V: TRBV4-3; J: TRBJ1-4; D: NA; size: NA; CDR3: CASSQELSTNEKLFF; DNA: TGCGCCAGCAGCCAAGAGTTGAGTACTAATGAAAAACTGTTTTTT
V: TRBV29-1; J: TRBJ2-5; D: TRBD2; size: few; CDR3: CSVEGLAGGTQYF; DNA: TGCAGCGTTGAAGGGCTAGCGGGTGGGACCCAGTACTTC
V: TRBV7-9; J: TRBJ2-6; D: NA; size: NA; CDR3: CASSLNQPSGANALTF; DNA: TGTGCCAGCAGCTTAAATCAGCCCTCTGGGGCCAACGCCCTGACTTTC
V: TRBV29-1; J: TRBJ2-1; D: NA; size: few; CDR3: CSGRGSSSYNEQFF; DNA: TGCAGCGGCCGGGGATCTAGCTCCTACAATGAGCAGTTCTTC
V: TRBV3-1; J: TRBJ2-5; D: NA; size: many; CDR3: CASSQDVSGVQETQYF; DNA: TGTGCCAGCAGCCAAGACGTGAGCGGAGTACAAGAGACCCAGTACTTC
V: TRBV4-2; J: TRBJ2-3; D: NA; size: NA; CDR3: CASSPDSEGTDTQYF; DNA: TGTGCCAGCAGCCCCGACTCGGAGGGCACAGATACGCAGTATTTT
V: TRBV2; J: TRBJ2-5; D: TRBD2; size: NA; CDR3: CASSEARLAGVLSETQYF; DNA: TGTGCCAGCAGTGAAGCGCGACTAGCGGGAGTATTGTCGGAGACCCAGTACTTC
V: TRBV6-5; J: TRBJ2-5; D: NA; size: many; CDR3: CASSYSQGRETQYF; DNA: TGTGCCAGCAGTTACTCCCAGGGGAGAGAGACCCAGTACTTC
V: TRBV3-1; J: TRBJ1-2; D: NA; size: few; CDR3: CASSQRSNGYTF; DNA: TGTGCCAGCAGCCAGAGAAGTAATGGCTACACCTTC
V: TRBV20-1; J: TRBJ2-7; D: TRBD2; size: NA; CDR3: CSARGSSGGHEQYF; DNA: TGCAGTGCTAGAGGGAGTAGCGGGGGACACGAGCAGTACTTC
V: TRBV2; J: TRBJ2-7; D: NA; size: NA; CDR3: CASSEDWARLFIF; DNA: TGTGCCAGCAGTGAAGATTGGGCCAGACTCTTCATCTTC
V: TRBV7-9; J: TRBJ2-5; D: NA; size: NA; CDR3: CASSLSALRETQYF; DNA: TGTGCCAGCAGCTTATCTGCACTAAGGGAGACCCAGTACTTC
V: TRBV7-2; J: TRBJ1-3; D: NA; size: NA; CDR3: CASNKFQDAGNTIYF; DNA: TGTGCCAGCAACAAATTCCAGGACGCTGGAAACACCATATATTTT
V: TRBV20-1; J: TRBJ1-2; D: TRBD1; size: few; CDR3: CSARIDRGDGYTF; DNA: TGCAGTGCTAGAATCGACAGGGGAGATGGCTACACCTTC
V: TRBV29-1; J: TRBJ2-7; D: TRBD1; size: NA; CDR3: CSVDPGGSSYEQYF; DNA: TGCAGCGTTGATCCAGGGGGCTCCTCCTACGAGCAGTACTTC
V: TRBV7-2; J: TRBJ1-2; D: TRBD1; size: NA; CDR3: CASSPLSPGQGDGYTF; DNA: TGTGCCAGCAGCCCTCTTTCTCCGGGACAGGGTGATGGCTACACCTTC
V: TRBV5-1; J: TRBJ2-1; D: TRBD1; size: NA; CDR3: CASSSTPGQVRGLSYNEQFF; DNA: TGCGCCAGCAGCTCCACCCCGGGACAGGTTCGAGGGCTTTCCTACAATGAGCAGTTCTTC
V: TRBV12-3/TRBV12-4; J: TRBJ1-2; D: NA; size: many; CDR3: CASSLEGVGGYTF; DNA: TGTGCCAGCAGCTTGGAAGGTGTGGGTGGCTACACCTTC
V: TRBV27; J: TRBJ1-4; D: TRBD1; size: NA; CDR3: CASSSTGDIEKLFF; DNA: TGTGCCAGCAGTTCGACAGGGGATATTGAAAAACTGTTTTTT